This is a list of T cell receptor beta chains from one sample in a study of T cell responses to AZD1222 COVID-19 vaccine. Profiled with immunoSEQ multiplex PCR; TCRdb holds only in-frame clones, not every one. The repertoire holds over 150,000 clones, with 87% as singletons. The specimen was peripheral blood, collected on day 0 of AZD1222 vaccination. These receptors were obtained from an adult in good health. The CDR3 runs from the conserved cysteine through the conserved F or W. D genes are given only for firm matches. Where a row states a size, it is once, few, many or the class of an expanded clone; other rows omit it.

clone_size: .
v_call: TRBV6-5
d_call: .
j_call: TRBJ2-3
cdr3_aa: CASSYSVVPKTQYF
cdr3_nt: TGTGCCAGCAGTTACTCGGTGGTCCCAAAGACGCAGTATTTT

clone_size: .
v_call: TRBV3-1/TRBV3-2
d_call: .
j_call: TRBJ1-5
cdr3_aa: CASSQGDNQPQHF
cdr3_nt: TGTGCCAGCAGCCAGGGGGACAATCAGCCCCAGCATTTT

clone_size: .
v_call: TRBV30
d_call: TRBD1
j_call: TRBJ1-1
cdr3_aa: CAMDRGQGSNTEAFF
cdr3_nt: TGTGCAATGGACAGGGGGCAGGGATCGAATACTGAAGCTTTCTTT

clone_size: .
v_call: TRBV30
d_call: .
j_call: TRBJ1-4
cdr3_aa: CAWSVRLSKTLVGEKLFF
cdr3_nt: TGTGCCTGGAGTGTACGGTTAAGCAAAACTCTAGTTGGTGAAAAACTGTTTTTT

clone_size: .
v_call: TRBV3-1/TRBV3-2
d_call: .
j_call: TRBJ1-6
cdr3_aa: CASSQGTNSPLHF
cdr3_nt: TGTGCCAGCAGCCAGGGGACTAATTCACCCCTCCACTTT

clone_size: .
v_call: TRBV29-1
d_call: .
j_call: TRBJ2-1
cdr3_aa: CSVERGHNEQFF
cdr3_nt: TGCAGCGTTGAACGGGGCCACAATGAGCAGTTCTTC

clone_size: .
v_call: TRBV27
d_call: .
j_call: TRBJ1-4
cdr3_aa: CASRFLGGLNEKLFF
cdr3_nt: TGTGCCAGCAGATTTCTGGGAGGGCTGAATGAAAAACTGTTTTTT

clone_size: .
v_call: TRBV7-6
d_call: TRBD2
j_call: TRBJ2-7
cdr3_aa: CASSSGGDSTYEQYF
cdr3_nt: TGTGCCAGCAGCTCGGGGGGAGACTCCACCTACGAGCAGTACTTC

clone_size: .
v_call: TRBV27
d_call: TRBD1
j_call: TRBJ2-5
cdr3_aa: CASSLGQGGRETQYF
cdr3_nt: TGTGCCAGCAGTTTAGGACAGGGAGGTCGGGAGACCCAGTACTTC

clone_size: .
v_call: TRBV12-3/TRBV12-4
d_call: .
j_call: TRBJ1-1
cdr3_aa: CASTFMGTEAFF
cdr3_nt: TGTGCCAGCACCTTCATGGGCACTGAAGCTTTCTTT

clone_size: few
v_call: TRBV21-1
d_call: .
j_call: TRBJ1-2
cdr3_aa: CASSKHRGRVSFGGYTF
cdr3_nt: TGTGCCAGCAGCAAGCACAGGGGAAGGGTCTCGTTCGGTGGCTACACCTTC

clone_size: .
v_call: TRBV30
d_call: .
j_call: TRBJ1-3
cdr3_aa: CAWSRDVGGVGNTIYF
cdr3_nt: TGTGCCTGGAGTAGGGATGTTGGGGGGGTTGGAAACACCATATATTTT

clone_size: few
v_call: TRBV30
d_call: .
j_call: TRBJ1-5
cdr3_aa: CAWSPEGRGNQPQHF
cdr3_nt: TGTGCCTGGAGTCCCGAGGGACGGGGAAATCAGCCCCAGCATTTT

clone_size: .
v_call: TRBV30
d_call: .
j_call: TRBJ2-1
cdr3_aa: CAWREPSGRYEQFF
cdr3_nt: TGTGCCTGGAGAGAACCCTCGGGAAGGTATGAGCAGTTCTTC